This T cell receptor beta chain is drawn from a study of beta chain features in type 1 diabetes. This CDR3 is 15 amino acids long. From germline, CDR1 is SGHRS and CDR2 YFSETQ. Losses at the gene ends were 4 bases for V and 2 bases for J; bases not matched to a gene: 3. The whole isolated RNA underwent reverse transcription, so sequencing captured expressed TCRB transcripts. The repertoire was sequenced with immunoSEQ multiplex PCR; TCRdb's copy has only in-frame clones and lacks some. Altogether approximately 170,000 clones are present, 7% to 10% being singletons, with the ten largest covering 2% to 3%. Donors contributed one heparinised blood draw apiece, averaging approximately 100 mL. This clone was picked up a small number of times. What it binds is not known. Study-wide results and caveats: Patients' naive, central memory and regulatory TCRB repertoires appeared more alike than those of healthy donors.

The chain employs TRBV5-1 and TRBJ2-3; TRBD2 agrees at 11 bases. Sequencing used central memory CD4+ T cells from blood. This TCR was sampled from a woman aged 18-29 years in good health. The DNA for the CDR3 is TGCGCCAGCAGCGCGACTAGCGGGAACACAGATACGCAGTATTTT. Amino acid sequence: CASSATSGNTDTQYF.